One sample yielded the 10 T cell receptor beta chains listed below, sequenced in a study of blood T cell repertoires in COVID-19. TCRdb's copy holds only in-frame clones and misses some; the assay was immunoSEQ multiplex PCR. The repertoire includes tens of thousands of clones, 90% to 95% of them detected once, and around 7.8% sits in the top ten. Material: peripheral blood. The receptors come from a man aged 40-49 years with COVID-19, enrolled during active disease.

The chain recombines TRBV4-2 with TRBJ1-2; 8 nucleotides agree with TRBD1. Per germline, CDR1 LGHNA and CDR2 YNFKEQ. V trimming: 3 bases; J trimming: 4 bases; junction bases outside the gene matches: 7. The CDR3 is made up of 15 amino acids. This CDR3 is CASSQHRGTGYGYTF. The CDR3 DNA reads as TGTGCCAGCAGCCAGCACAGGGGGACAGGCTATGGCTACACCTTC.

V gene TRBV6-5 combines with J gene TRBJ1-2, with D perhaps matching TRBD1 (5 bases). The CDR3 sequence is 16 residues long. V lost 2 bases and J 0 bases, leaving 13 bases between the germline ends. Germline V lookup: CDR1 MNHEY, CDR2 SVGAGI. The CDR3 reads CASSYGQGLANYGYTF. The CDR3 bases are TGTGCCAGCAGTTACGGTCAGGGTCTGGCTAACTATGGCTACACCTTC.

The rearrangement links TRBV28 to TRBJ2-2; no reliable D call. CDR1 is MDHEN, CDR2 SYDVKM, per germline. CDR3 length equals 14 residues. Trimming removed 5 bases at V and 5 bases at J, with 12 bases between. The CDR3 sequence is CASSPPRLTGELFF. For the CDR3, the DNA is TGTGCCAGCAGTCCTCCGAGGTTGACCGGGGAGCTGTTTTTT.

The chain uses TRBV5-6 and TRBJ1-4; D possibly corresponds to TRBD1 (5 bases). With 3 bases removed from V and 6 bases from J, the gap between germline ends came to 15 bases. CDR3 length: 15 residues. Germline lookup yields CDR1 SGHDT and CDR2 YYEEEE. Here the CDR3 reads CASSSSGGVDEKLFF. The DNA for the CDR3 is TGTGCCAGCAGCTCCTCCGGAGGGGTAGATGAAAAACTGTTTTTT. Full variable domain (remainder filled in from reference TRBV5-6 and TRBJ1-4): DAGVTQSPTHLIKTRGQQVTLRCSPKSGHDTVSWYQQALGQGPQFIFQYYEEEERQRGNFPDRFSGHQFPNYSSELNVNALLLGDSALYLCASSSSGGVDEKLFFGSGTQLSVL.

The chain recombines TRBV11-2 with TRBJ2-1; D remains ambiguous. There are 13 residues in the CDR3. The V end lost 1 base, the J end lost 6 bases, and 7 bases lay between the germline ends. In germline, CDR1 is SGHAT, CDR2 FQNNGV. This CDR3 reads CASSLGRSNEQFF. CDR3 nucleotide sequence: TGTGCCAGCAGCTTAGGCAGGTCCAATGAGCAGTTCTTC.

The chain employs TRBV29-1 and TRBJ2-1; 15 bases match TRBD2. After removal of 7 bases from V and 12 bases from J, the junction contained 10 bases not matched to a gene. Germline CDR1 reads SQVTM; CDR2 reads ANQGSEA. The CDR3 loop spans 14 amino acids. The CDR3 DNA reads TGCAGCGCCGCAGGACTAGCGGGGGGGCCCGGGCAGTTCTTC. Protein product: CSAAGLAGGPGQFF.

The rearrangement links TRBV7-9 to TRBJ1-2; 10 positions agree with TRBD1. Losses at the gene ends were 0 bases for V and 6 bases for J; bases not matched to a gene: 4. This CDR3 has 15 amino acids. CDR1 is SEHNR, CDR2 FQNEAQ, per germline (reference sequence). CDR3 sequence (DNA): TGTGCCAGCAGCTTAGCTTTGACAGGGGGCGATGGCTACACCTTC. This sequence encodes CASSLALTGGDGYTF.

J is TRBJ1-6 and V is TRBV19; D gene unclear. Germline loops: CDR1 LNHDA, CDR2 SQIVND (reference sequence). Trimming pared 7 bases from V and 0 bases from J, leaving 10 bases between. This CDR3 contains 15 residues. Here the CDR3 DNA reads TGTGCCAGTACGGAACAGAGCTCCTATAATTCACCCCTCCACTTT. Its translation: CASTEQSSYNSPLHF. The full variable domain, completed using reference TRBV19 and TRBJ1-6, is DGGITQSPKYLFRKEGQNVTLSCEQNLNHDAMYWYRQDPGQGLRLIYYSQIVNDFQKGDIAEGYSVSREKKESFPLTVTSAQKNPTAFYLCASTEQSSYNSPLHFGNGTRLTVT.

The chain employs TRBV9 and TRBJ1-1; D remains ambiguous. Looked up from germline, CDR1 is SGDLS and CDR2 is YYNGEE. The germline V and J ends were trimmed by 0 bases and 1 base, with 10 bases remaining between them. CDR3 length: 15 residues. In DNA, the CDR3 is TGTGCCAGCAGCGTAGTCCCCGACAAGAACACTGAAGCTTTCTTT. Its translation: CASSVVPDKNTEAFF.

J is TRBJ2-7 and V is TRBV11-2, with a weak D call TRBD2 (6 bases). V lost 5 bases and J 4 bases, leaving 18 bases between the germline ends. Germline V lookup: CDR1 SGHAT, CDR2 FQNNGV. This CDR3 has 15 residues. The chain's CDR3 is CASSPGGARGYEQYF. The CDR3 nucleotides read TGTGCCAGCAGCCCGGGCGGGGCCCGGGGGTACGAGCAGTACTTC.